This T cell receptor (beta chain) was found in a study of Graves' ophthalmopathy and Graves' hyperthyroidism. In the study overall: Pretreatment peripheral blood was obtained at initial diagnosis.

Using RNA transcripts, the TCR beta CDR3 regions were amplified. HTBI-primed RT-PCR formed the first round, and a multiplex PCR formed the second. TCRdb reanalysed the multiplex PCR reads using MiXCR and keeps one entry per CDR3 protein. The table records 350,000 to 400,000 distinct CDR3 sequences, around 20% of them present only once. Overall study results and limits: A classifier, a 13-signature model, separated ophthalmopathy from stable hyperthyroidism with about 88% sensitivity and approximately 80% specificity.

All donors with ophthalmopathy were recorded as having moderate-to-severe activity, CAS ≥3, NOSPECS ≥4 and a duration under 3 months. PBMCs had their origin in fresh peripheral blood (about 10 ml). This clonotype was picked up many times. What it binds is not known. The limits of the CDR3 on the DNA are not certain, so only TCRdb's listed CDR3 is given. The sequenced sample consisted of peripheral blood. This receptor was obtained from a woman between 18 and 29 years old with Graves' ophthalmopathy.

CDR3 protein: CASSSSGLPPYEQYF. V and J are TRBV6-5 and TRBJ2-7; the table names TRBD2, a call not compared with the DNA. The length of the CDR3 is 15 amino acids, counting both ends. CDR1 MNHEY and CDR2 SVGAGI come from the germline V gene.